Each of the 27 T cell receptor beta chains below was sequenced from the same sample in a study of T-cell memory formation after mild COVID-19. TCRdb analysed the 5' RACE reads with MiXCR anew, one entry per CDR3 protein. The table records 350,000 to 500,000 distinct CDR3 sequences, around 22% of them present only once. Sequencing used PBMCs or a T cell subset sorted from them (not recorded which). These receptors originate from an adult woman who had mild COVID-19 (a few samples of this study predate the infection). Cell type and time point are not known.

In its sample, this clonotype was seen many times. This chain links TRBV12-3 or TRBV12-4 with TRBJ2-1; D remains unclear. V dropped 4 bases and J dropped 4 bases, with 5 bases sitting between them. This CDR3 has 12 residues. The chain's CDR3 is CASSSAYNEQFF. DNA for the CDR3: TGTGCCAGCAGTTCTGCGTACAATGAGCAGTTCTTC.

This clonotype occurred many times. The chain has TRBV4-1 and TRBJ2-1, with 10 bases aligning to TRBD2. After removal of 1 base from V and 4 bases from J, the junction contained 10 bases not matched to a gene. The CDR3 covers 18 residues. The germline gives CDR1 MGHRA, CDR2 YSYEKL. CDR3 in DNA: TGCGCCAGCAGCCAAGGGATTTTCGGTAGCGGGGGGTACAATGAGCAGTTCTTC. Translated: CASSQGIFGSGGYNEQFF.

The CDR3 spells CASSSNRGRYEQYF. DNA for the CDR3: TGTGCCAGCAGCTCAAACAGGGGACGCTACGAGCAGTACTTC. The rearrangement joins TRBV5-6 to TRBJ2-7; 7 bases line up with TRBD1. This CDR3 comprises 14 residues. J lost 3 bases, V lost 3 bases, and 6 bases had no gene match. Germline assignment: CDR1 SGHDT and CDR2 YYEEEE.

The chain is built from TRBV5-4 and TRBJ2-1, with 12 bases identical to TRBD2. CDR1 SGHNT and CDR2 YYREEE come from the germline V gene (reference sequence). The CDR3 contains 19 residues. With V trimmed by 3 bases and J by 2 bases, 12 bases remained unmatched. The CDR3 DNA is TGTGCCAGCAGCTCCCCCGGGACTAGCGGGCTGAGGCCCTACAATGAGCAGTTCTTC. Its protein is CASSSPGTSGLRPYNEQFF. The whole variable domain, remainder taken from reference TRBV5-4 and TRBJ2-1, is ETGVTQSPTHLIKTRGQQVTLRCSSQSGHNTVSWYQQALGQGPQFIFQYYREEENGRGNFPPRFSGLQFPNYSSELNVNALELDDSALYLCASSSPGTSGLRPYNEQFFGPGTRLTVL.

The rearrangement uses TRBV24-1 and TRBJ2-5, with D unclear. V shed 5 bases and J shed 2 bases, with 5 bases lying between them. This CDR3 spans 12 amino acids. The germline CDR1 and CDR2 sequences are KGHDR and SFDVKD. DNA of the CDR3: TGTGCCACCAGTGGATCTCAAGAGACCCAGTACTTC. Translation: CATSGSQETQYF.

The rearrangement joins TRBV29-1 to TRBJ2-3; D remains unclear. The CDR3 is 15 residues long. Germline CDR1 reads SQVTM; CDR2 reads ANQGSEA. The V end was cut by 7 bases, the J end by 4 bases, with 21 bases between. The CDR3 DNA follows: TGCAGCGCCGTCCCGAGAGGACGTGTCGCAGATACGCAGTATTTT. Translation gives CSAVPRGRVADTQYF.

The chain is built from TRBV7-2 and TRBJ1-1; D gene unclear. The length of the CDR3 is 16 residues. The ends were cut back, 3 bases at V and 4 bases at J, with 18 bases in the middle. CDR1 SGHTA and CDR2 FQGNSA come from the germline V gene. The CDR3 DNA is TGTGCCAGCAGCTTTCAAGACGTAGTCGCTGGCACTGAAGCTTTCTTT. Encoded protein: CASSFQDVVAGTEAFF.

The chain recombines TRBV6-2 or TRBV6-3 with TRBJ2-1; D may be TRBD2 (6 bases). Trimming took 3 bases from V and 1 from J, leaving 13 bases between them. Germline V gene lookup returns CDR1 MNHEY and CDR2 SVGEGT. This CDR3 comprises 16 residues. The CDR3 here is CASSYVRLESYNEQFF. DNA of the CDR3: TGTGCCAGCAGTTATGTTCGACTAGAATCCTACAATGAGCAGTTCTTC.

This clonotype was found many times. CDR3: CASSFIYGEQFF. Here the CDR3 DNA reads TGTGCCAGCAGTTTTATTTACGGTGAGCAGTTCTTC. This chain links TRBV27 with TRBJ2-1; the D is unclear. This CDR3 is 12 amino acids long. V was pared by 3 bases and J by 9 bases, with 9 bases between. Germline values: CDR1 MNHEY, CDR2 SMNVEV (reference sequence).

The gene calls are TRBV20-1 and TRBJ2-4, with D hard to call. V was clipped by 1 base and J by 1 base, with 8 bases between them. CDR3 size: 14 residues. The germline V gene encodes CDR1 DFQATT and CDR2 SNEGSKA (reference sequence). In nucleotides, the CDR3 is TGCAGTGCTAGAGTGACCGGGGCCAAAAACATTCAGTACTTC. Protein: CSARVTGAKNIQYF.

The CDR3 protein is CASSPPMGLESSYNEQFF. The DNA of the CDR3 is TGTGCCAGCTCACCTCCGATGGGGCTAGAAAGCTCCTACAATGAGCAGTTCTTC. The V gene is TRBV18, the J gene TRBJ2-1; D may be TRBD1 (5 bases). The V gene's germline CDR1 is KGHSH and CDR2 LQKENI. Trimming cost V 3 bases and J 0 bases, with 18 bases left between them. This CDR3 contains 18 residues.

The chain employs TRBV19 and TRBJ2-6, with D uncertain. Germline CDR1 LNHDA, CDR2 SQIVND (reference sequence). V lost 5 bases and J lost 0, with 5 bases in between. CDR3 length: 14 amino acids. The CDR3 spells CASSAPSGANVLTF. The CDR3 DNA reads as TGTGCCAGTAGTGCTCCCTCTGGGGCCAACGTCCTGACTTTC.

This clonotype has just a few counts. The rearrangement joins TRBV19 to TRBJ2-1; TRBD1 agrees at 9 bases. In germline, CDR1 is LNHDA, CDR2 SQIVND (reference sequence). The CDR3 spans 15 residues. The V segment lost 7 bases and the J segment 3 bases; nucleotides outside the gene matches: 7. The CDR3 DNA sequence: TGTGCCAGTACCCTCGGGACAGGGTTCTACAATGAGCAGTTCTTC. Its protein is CASTLGTGFYNEQFF.

This clonotype was found a few times. This chain links TRBV20-1 with TRBJ2-5, with 8 bases identical to TRBD1. From germline, CDR1 is DFQATT and CDR2 SNEGSKA (reference sequence). The length of the CDR3 is 14 residues. V lost 4 bases and J lost 2; bases outside the gene matches: 6. Here the CDR3 reads CSATGGEGQETQYF. The CDR3 DNA reads TGCAGTGCTACAGGGGGCGAGGGTCAAGAGACCCAGTACTTC.

The genes are TRBV2 and TRBJ2-3; 7 bases are a match to TRBD1. J gave up 2 bases and V 6 bases, and 8 bases lay outside the gene matches. The CDR3 is made up of 15 amino acids. Germline-derived CDR1 and CDR2 are SNHLY and FYNNEI. In nucleotides, the CDR3 is TGTGCCAGCAGGGCACAGGGGATCATCACAGATACGCAGTATTTT. Encoded protein: CASRAQGIITDTQYF.

This clonotype was found a few times. As DNA, the CDR3 is TGTGCCAGCAGCTTAGCTACAGGGACAGATACGCAGTATTTT. Translated: CASSLATGTDTQYF. The chain links TRBV7-9 to TRBJ2-3; a possible D gene is TRBD1 (6 bases). V was cut by 0 bases and J by 3 bases, with 7 bases left in between. CDR3 length equals 14 residues. From germline, CDR1 is SEHNR and CDR2 FQNEAQ (reference sequence).

The CDR3 nucleotides read TGTGCCAGCAGTGAAGGTTCAGGGCCCCCTATTCGGCCCCAGCATTTT. Protein sequence: CASSEGSGPPIRPQHF. The chain carries TRBV6-1 and TRBJ1-5; D is perhaps TRBD1 (5 bases). The V end lost 1 base, the J end lost 9 bases, and 19 bases lay between the germline ends. The CDR3 totals 16 residues. The V gene's germline CDR1 is MNHNS and CDR2 SASEGT.

This clonotype was found many times. This chain connects TRBV27 to TRBJ2-2, with TRBD1 matching over 11 bases. The CDR3 spans 17 residues. Germline values: CDR1 MNHEY, CDR2 SMNVEV (reference sequence). Germline trimming cut 7 bases from V and 4 bases from J; bases unmatched to any gene: 11. CDR3 nucleotides: TGTGCCAGCACCAGGACAGGGGGCAGTCTAATCACCGGGGAGCTGTTTTTT. Translation: CASTRTGGSLITGELFF.

The gene calls are TRBV7-3 and TRBJ1-1; D perhaps matches TRBD1 (6 bases). This CDR3 region has 15 residues. Trimming stripped 1 base from V and 1 base from J, with 10 bases between. Germline V gene lookup returns CDR1 SGHTA and CDR2 FQGTGA. As DNA, the CDR3 is TGTGCCAGCAGCTTAATCTGGGGACAGAACACTGAAGCTTTCTTT. This sequence encodes CASSLIWGQNTEAFF.

This clonotype has a single count. The rearrangement links TRBV7-6 to TRBJ2-1; a possible D gene is TRBD1 (6 bases). Germline V CDR1 and CDR2: SGHVS, FNYEAQ. The V and J ends lost 3 bases and 10 bases respectively, with 10 bases between them. This CDR3 region has 12 residues. The CDR3 spells CASSFTGYEQFF. In nucleotides, the CDR3 is TGTGCCAGCAGCTTTACAGGGTACGAGCAGTTCTTC.

This clonotype was counted only a few times. The V and J genes are TRBV5-6 and TRBJ2-3, with TRBD2 identical over 8 bases. This CDR3 comprises 16 residues. Germline lookup yields CDR1 SGHDT and CDR2 YYEEEE. After removal of 2 bases from V and 6 bases from J, the junction contained 11 bases not matched to a gene. The CDR3 reads CASSLSPGGALDTQYF. Here the CDR3 DNA reads TGTGCCAGCAGCTTATCCCCCGGGGGGGCCTTGGATACGCAGTATTTT.

V usage is TRBV20-1 and J usage is TRBJ1-4, with D perhaps TRBD1 (5 bases). The germline CDR1 and CDR2 sequences are DFQATT and SNEGSKA (reference sequence). V was pared by 0 bases and J by 4 bases, with 15 bases between. This CDR3 region has 16 residues. CDR3 sequence: CSARDPWEGDNEKLFF. The CDR3 DNA is TGCAGTGCTAGAGATCCTTGGGAAGGGGATAATGAAAAACTGTTTTTT.

The V call is TRBV27, the J call TRBJ2-1; 8 bases line up with TRBD2. V gave up 5 bases and J gave up 0 bases; unmatched junction bases: 12. The CDR3 is 18 amino acids. Germline CDR1 and CDR2: MNHEY and SMNVEV (reference sequence). The CDR3 protein is CASSILRERGSSYNEQFF. The CDR3 bases are TGTGCCAGCAGTATCTTGCGGGAGCGGGGGAGCTCCTACAATGAGCAGTTCTTC.

In this sample, this clonotype turned up many times. The rearrangement links TRBV12-3 or TRBV12-4 to TRBJ2-3; D may be TRBD2 (6 bases). With 1 base removed from V and 4 bases from J, the gap between germline ends came to 6 bases. The CDR3 covers 13 residues. The CDR3 DNA reads as TGTGCCAGCAGTTTAGGGGAGGCAGATACGCAGTATTTT. Protein: CASSLGEADTQYF.

Written as DNA, the CDR3 is TGTGCCAGCAGTTTTTTCGAAGATTCACCCCTCCACTTT. Translation: CASSFFEDSPLHF. The J gene is TRBJ1-6, the V gene TRBV12-3 or TRBV12-4, with D hard to call. V shed 3 bases and J shed 8 bases, with 8 bases lying between them. This CDR3 has 13 amino acids.

The V call is TRBV20-1, the J call TRBJ1-2; TRBD1 might be the D (6 bases). The germline V and J ends were trimmed by 5 bases and 8 bases, with 18 bases remaining between them. This CDR3 region has 13 residues. Germline values: CDR1 DFQATT, CDR2 SNEGSKA (reference sequence). CDR3 loop: CSAPRPDRRGYTF. The DNA of the CDR3 is TGCAGTGCTCCTCGACCTGACAGGAGGGGCTACACCTTC.

This clonotype was seen many times. The V gene is TRBV19, the J gene TRBJ1-1; possibly TRBD1 for D (6 bases). Trimming shortened V by 4 bases and J by 5 bases, and 11 bases separated the two germline ends. This CDR3 has 13 residues. Germline CDR1 is LNHDA and CDR2 is SQIVND (reference sequence). This CDR3 is CASSTFTGTEAFF. CDR3 DNA: TGTGCCAGTAGTACCTTTACAGGGACTGAAGCTTTCTTT.